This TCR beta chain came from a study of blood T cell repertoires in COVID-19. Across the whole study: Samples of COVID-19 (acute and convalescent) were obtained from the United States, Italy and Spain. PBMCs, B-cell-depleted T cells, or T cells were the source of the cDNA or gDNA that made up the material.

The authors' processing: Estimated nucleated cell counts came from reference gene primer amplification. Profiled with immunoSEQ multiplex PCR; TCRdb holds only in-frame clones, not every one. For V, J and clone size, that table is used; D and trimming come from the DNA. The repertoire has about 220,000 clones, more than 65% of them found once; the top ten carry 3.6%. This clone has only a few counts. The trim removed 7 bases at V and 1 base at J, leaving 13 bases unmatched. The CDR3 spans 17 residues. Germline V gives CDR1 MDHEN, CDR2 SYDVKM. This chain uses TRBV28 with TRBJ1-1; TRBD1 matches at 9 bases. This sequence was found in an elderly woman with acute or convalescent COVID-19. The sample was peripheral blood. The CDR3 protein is CASNIPGGGQGNTEAFF. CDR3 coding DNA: TGTGCCAGCAATATCCCAGGAGGGGGACAGGGGAACACTGAAGCTTTCTTT.